These 24 T cell receptor beta chains were sequenced from one sample in a study of tumor and adjacent non-tumor tissue in lung cancer. The template was RNA from unsorted bulk tissue. This non-tumor lung sample came from over 3 cm beyond the tumor edge. Three rounds of nested PCR, following a modified ARM-PCR protocol, produced the TCRbeta library. TCRdb processed the multiplex PCR reads anew with MiXCR; each CDR3 protein has one entry. The sample lists about 98,000 distinct CDR3 sequences, 80% occurring once. Material for sequencing was distant non-tumor lung tissue. Source of these receptors: a man in his 60s with small cell lung cancer.

Comments on this clonotype: The junction departs from the called germline gene at one end, perhaps through a read error. The V and J genes are TRBV5-4 and TRBJ2-2; possible D gene TRBD2, 6 bases. CDR3 size: 14 residues. Germline lookup yields CDR1 SGHNT and CDR2 YYREEE (reference sequence). As DNA, the CDR3 is TGTGCCAGCAGCCCGGACTACAGTTCGGAGGAGCTGTTTTTC. This codes for CASSPDYSSEELFF.

With respect to this clonotype: Compared with germline, one end of the junction differs, possibly owing to a read error. The V gene is TRBV10-2, the J gene TRBJ1-2, with D possibly being TRBD1 (6 bases). This CDR3 has 13 amino acids. CDR1 WSHSY and CDR2 SAAADI come from the germline V gene. CDR3 amino acids: CASNDSRGIGYIF. As DNA, the CDR3 is TGCGCCAGCAATGACTCAAGGGGGATTGGCTACATCTTC.

As concerns this clonotype: The junction and the germline gene differ at one end; a read error may be behind it. The rearrangement joins TRBV5-5 to TRBJ1-1; D is perhaps TRBD1 (5 bases). The CDR3 has 17 amino acids. Germline V lookup: CDR1 SGHKS, CDR2 YYEKEE (reference sequence). CDR3 sequence reads: CASSLFIPGRINTEVFF. In DNA, the CDR3 is TGTGCCAGCAGCTTGTTTATCCCGGGACGGATAAACACTGAAGTTTTCTTT.

Remarks on this clonotype: An end of the junction does not agree with germline; a read error may underlie this. The rearrangement joins TRBV11-2 to TRBJ2-1, with TRBD1 matching over 10 bases. The CDR3 length is 19 residues. Germline V gives CDR1 SGHAT, CDR2 FQNNGV. DNA for the CDR3: TGTGCCATCAGCTTAGAGGTGTTTGCGACAGGGGGCTATACGGCTGAGCAGTTCTTC. Translated: CAISLEVFATGGYTAEQFF.

A remark on this clonotype: One end of the junction varies from germline; a read error may be responsible. The CDR3 DNA reads TGTACCAGCAGCCAAAATTTCCGCGGTGAGCAGTTCTTC. Translated: CTSSQNFRGEQFF. The chain has TRBV4-2 and TRBJ2-1; D is unresolved. The CDR3 is 13 residues long. CDR1 and CDR2 from the germline V gene are LGHNA and YNFKEQ.

Concerning this clonotype: The junction does not match germline at one end; this may be a read error. The chain has TRBV30 and TRBJ2-3, with 11 positions matching TRBD2. This CDR3 region has 13 residues. Germline V gene sequence: CDR1 GTSNPN, CDR2 SVGIG (reference sequence). CDR3 DNA sequence: TGTGCCTGGACTAGCGGGAGGACAAATACGCAGTGTTTT. It is translated as CAWTSGRTNTQCF.

The gene calls are TRBV5-1 and TRBJ2-1; D may match TRBD1 or TRBD2 (5 bases each). The CDR3 is 16 residues long. The germline gives CDR1 SGHRS, CDR2 YFSETQ. V was trimmed by 1 base and J by 7 bases, leaving 18 bases between them. The CDR3 DNA is TGCGCCAGCAGCTTGCGCACAGGAGGAGCAGGAAATGAGCAGTTCTTC. Its translation is CASSLRTGGAGNEQFF.

This clonotype has a count of ten or more. Sequence at one end of the junction differs from germline and may be a read error. The J gene is TRBJ1-4, the V gene TRBV6-1, with D perhaps TRBD1 (6 bases). The germline V gene encodes CDR1 MNHNS and CDR2 SASEGT. The CDR3 spans 13 residues. The CDR3 reads CAGRGGTDEKLFF. The CDR3 bases are TGTGCCGGCAGAGGGGGGACGGATGAAAAACTGTTTTTT.

On this clonotype itself: Since a much larger clone is just one base distant, this may be a read error. The rearrangement links TRBV20-1 to TRBJ2-7; 9 bases are shared with TRBD2. Germline CDR1 is DFQATT and CDR2 is SNEGSKA (reference sequence). This CDR3 is built from 14 residues. The V and J ends lost 4 bases and 3 bases, in that order; junction bases with no gene match: 7. DNA for the CDR3: TGCAGTGCTAAAGGAGAACTAGCGGGCTACGAGCAGTACTTC. As protein: CSAKGELAGYEQYF.

This chain uses TRBV7-8 with TRBJ2-2; D unclear. Per germline, CDR1 SGHVS and CDR2 FQNEAQ. The CDR3 consists of 14 residues. Deletions cut 5 bases from V and 8 bases from J, with 15 bases between. The CDR3 bases are TGTGCCAGCAGCGTGCGAGAGGAAACTGGGGAGCTGTTTTTT. Its translation is CASSVREETGELFF. Supplemented by reference TRBV7-8 and TRBJ2-2, the full variable domain reads GAGVSQSPRYKVAKRGQDVALRCDPISGHVSLFWYQQALGQGPEFLTYFQNEAQLDKSGLPSDRFFAERPEGSVSTLKIQRTQQEDSAVYLCASSVREETGELFFGEGSRLTVL.

This clonotype was observed a single time. No conserved phenylalanine or tryptophan is present at the end of the CDR3, so a read error is the likely explanation. The chain couples TRBV12-3 or TRBV12-4 to TRBJ2-2; 7 nucleotides align to TRBD1. The CDR3 contains 15 residues. The CDR3 reads CVSSFSGTDTGELFS. The CDR3 nucleotides read TGTGTTAGCAGTTTCTCTGGGACAGACACCGGGGAGCTGTTTTCT.

About this clonotype itself: A junction end diverges from the germline sequence, so it may reflect a read error. V is TRBV23-1 and J is TRBJ1-1; TRBD1 aligns across 7 bases. TRBV23-1 is reported as an ORF; its role is uncertain. The CDR3 runs 16 residues. This CDR3 is CASSYLPGQKNTGAFF. CDR3 in DNA: TGCGCCAGCAGTTACCTCCCGGGACAGAAAAACACTGGAGCTTTCTTT.

On this clonotype itself: The conserved phenylalanine or tryptophan normally closing the CDR3 is absent here, so this likely arose from a read error. The chain links TRBV10-2 to TRBJ2-5; no clear D. CDR1 and CDR2 (germline): WSHSY, SAAADI. V was pared by 7 bases and J by 8 bases, with 11 bases between. This CDR3 is built from 11 residues. The CDR3 DNA reads TGCGCCAGCAAGGTTGGAGATACCCAGTACCTC. This codes for CASKVGDTQYL.

The V call is TRBV20-1, the J call TRBJ2-7; the match to TRBD2 covers 7 bases. J was trimmed by 6 bases and V by 3 bases; bases with no gene match: 5. The CDR3 is 12 residues long. Germline loops: CDR1 DFQATT, CDR2 SNEGSKA (reference sequence). Here the CDR3 DNA reads TGCAGTGCTAGCGGGAGGACCTGCGAGCAGTACTTC. It specifies CSASGRTCEQYF.

About this clonotype itself: This likely comes from a read error, as the CDR3 has no conserved phenylalanine or tryptophan at its end. The DNA is omitted, as the CDR3 cannot be located on it reliably, and the CDR3 follows TCRdb's listing. The V and J genes are TRBV11-3 and TRBJ2-1; the D segment call TRBD1 is taken from the table without a DNA check. The CDR3 length is 14 residues, termini included. CDR1 is SGHNT and CDR2 is YENEEA in the germline V gene. The CDR3 spells CASSLGADWDQQFS.

This clonotype showed up just once. An end of the junction differs from the germline gene, which may be a read error. The chain carries TRBV2 and TRBJ2-3, with 8 bases lining up with TRBD2. Germline V gives CDR1 SNHLY, CDR2 FYNNEI. The CDR3 spans 15 residues. For the CDR3, the DNA is TGTGCCAGCGGAGAACTAGCGGCTTCAGGGGATACGCTGTATTTT. Translated, it gives CASGELAASGDTLYF.

The chain couples TRBV12-3 or TRBV12-4 to TRBJ2-1, with D possibly matching TRBD2 (5 bases). The CDR3 is 14 amino acids. V lost 5 bases to trimming and J lost 8 bases, with 16 bases between them. The CDR3 DNA sequence: TGTGCCAGCAGTATGAATCTAGCAGGAGATGAGCAGTTCTTC. Translated, it gives CASSMNLAGDEQFF.

This clonotype appeared a few times. A read error may account for a junction end that differs from germline. The chain couples TRBV12-3 or TRBV12-4 to TRBJ2-7; D possibly corresponds to TRBD2 (6 bases). The CDR3 contains 15 residues. CDR3 nucleotides: TGTCCCAGCGCGTACCCCGGGGGAAATGGTTACGAGCAGTACTTC. This sequence encodes CPSAYPGGNGYEQYF.

This clonotype was detected once. At one end, the junction sequence differs from germline, possibly due to a read error. The rearrangement uses TRBV11-2 and TRBJ2-6; 8 bases agree with TRBD1. Germline V gene sequence: CDR1 SGHAT, CDR2 FQNNGV. The CDR3 runs to 16 residues. The CDR3 here is CVSSSQGAAGANVLSF. The DNA for the CDR3 is TGTGTCAGCAGCTCCCAGGGGGCGGCTGGGGCCAACGTCCTGTCTTTC.

As for this clonotype: The CDR3 does not end in the conserved phenylalanine or tryptophan, so this is likely a read error. V and J are TRBV20-1 and TRBJ1-1; D gene ambiguous. Germline V lookup: CDR1 DFQATT, CDR2 SNEGSKA (reference sequence). V gave up 2 bases and J gave up 4 bases, with 14 bases separating them. This CDR3 spans 14 amino acids. The DNA for the CDR3 is TGCAGTGCTAGATCTTGGGATCTTGGCACTGAAGCTTTCTAT. Protein product: CSARSWDLGTEAFY.

The genes are TRBV29-1 and TRBJ1-2; 9 positions agree with TRBD1. Per the germline V gene, CDR1 is SQVTM and CDR2 is ANQGSEA. The CDR3 sequence is 12 residues long. The CDR3 coding sequence is TGCGACGGGGGACAGGGAGACTATGGCTACACCTTC. Amino acids: CDGGQGDYGYTF. Full variable domain (outside the CDR3, taken from reference TRBV29-1 and TRBJ1-2): SAVISQKPSRDICQRGTSLTIQCQVDSQVTMMFWYRQQPGQSLTLIATANQGSEATYESGFVIDKFPISRPNLTFSTLTVSNMSPEDSSIYLCDGGQGDYGYTFGSGTRLTVV.

A few counts support this clonotype. One end of the junction fails to match germline, which may point to a read error. The genes are TRBV6-5 and TRBJ2-5, with D possibly matching TRBD1 (6 bases). The CDR3 spans 13 residues. In germline, CDR1 is MNHEY, CDR2 SVGAGI. In DNA form, the CDR3 reads TGTGCCAGCAGTTCTCAGGGGACCGAGACCCAGTGCTTC. Amino acids: CASSSQGTETQCF.

This sequence joins TRBV6-1 and TRBJ2-7; D is uncertain. This CDR3 is 15 amino acids long. The germline CDR1 and CDR2 sequences are MNHNS and SASEGT. The CDR3 region has the DNA TGTGCCAGCAGCACAATCGGGTCGTCCTTCTACGAACAGTACGTC. Amino acids: CASSTIGSSFYEQYV.

The chain links TRBV6-1 to TRBJ2-5; D is unclear. The germline V gene has CDR1 MNHNS and CDR2 SASEGT. This CDR3 region has 16 residues. Deletions cut 0 bases from V and 2 bases from J, with 13 bases between. CDR3 bases: TGTGCCAGCAGTGAAGCACTCACCGGGCTTCAAGAGACCCAGTACTTC. Translated, it gives CASSEALTGLQETQYF.